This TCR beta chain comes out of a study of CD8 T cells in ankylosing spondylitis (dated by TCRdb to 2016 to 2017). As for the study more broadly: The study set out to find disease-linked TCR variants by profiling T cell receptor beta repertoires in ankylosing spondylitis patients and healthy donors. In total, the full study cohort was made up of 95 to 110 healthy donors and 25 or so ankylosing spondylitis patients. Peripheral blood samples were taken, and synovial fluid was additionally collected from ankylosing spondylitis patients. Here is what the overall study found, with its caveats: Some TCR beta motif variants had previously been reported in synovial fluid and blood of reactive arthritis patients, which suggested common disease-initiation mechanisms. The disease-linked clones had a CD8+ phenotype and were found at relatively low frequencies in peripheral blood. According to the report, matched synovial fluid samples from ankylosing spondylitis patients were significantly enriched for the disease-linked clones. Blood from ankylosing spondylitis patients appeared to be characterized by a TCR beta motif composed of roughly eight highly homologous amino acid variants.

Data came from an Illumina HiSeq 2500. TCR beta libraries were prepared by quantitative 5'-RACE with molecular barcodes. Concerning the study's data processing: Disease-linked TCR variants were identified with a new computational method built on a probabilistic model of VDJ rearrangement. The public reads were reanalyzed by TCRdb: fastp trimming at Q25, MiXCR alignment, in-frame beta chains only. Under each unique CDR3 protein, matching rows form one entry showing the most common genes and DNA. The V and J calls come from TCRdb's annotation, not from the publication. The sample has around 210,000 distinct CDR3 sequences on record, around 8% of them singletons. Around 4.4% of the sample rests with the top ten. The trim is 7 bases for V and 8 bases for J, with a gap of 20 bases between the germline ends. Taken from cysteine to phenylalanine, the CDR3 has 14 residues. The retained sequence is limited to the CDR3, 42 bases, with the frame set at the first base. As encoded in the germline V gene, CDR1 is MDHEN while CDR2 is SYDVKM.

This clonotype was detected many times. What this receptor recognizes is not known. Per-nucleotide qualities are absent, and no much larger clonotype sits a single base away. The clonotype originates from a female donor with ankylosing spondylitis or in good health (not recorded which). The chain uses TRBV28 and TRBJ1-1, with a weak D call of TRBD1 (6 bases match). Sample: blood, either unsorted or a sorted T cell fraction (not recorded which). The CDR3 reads CASTPSGQYHEAFF. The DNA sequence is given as TGTGCCAGCACCCCATCTGGACAGTACCACGAAGCTTTCTTT.